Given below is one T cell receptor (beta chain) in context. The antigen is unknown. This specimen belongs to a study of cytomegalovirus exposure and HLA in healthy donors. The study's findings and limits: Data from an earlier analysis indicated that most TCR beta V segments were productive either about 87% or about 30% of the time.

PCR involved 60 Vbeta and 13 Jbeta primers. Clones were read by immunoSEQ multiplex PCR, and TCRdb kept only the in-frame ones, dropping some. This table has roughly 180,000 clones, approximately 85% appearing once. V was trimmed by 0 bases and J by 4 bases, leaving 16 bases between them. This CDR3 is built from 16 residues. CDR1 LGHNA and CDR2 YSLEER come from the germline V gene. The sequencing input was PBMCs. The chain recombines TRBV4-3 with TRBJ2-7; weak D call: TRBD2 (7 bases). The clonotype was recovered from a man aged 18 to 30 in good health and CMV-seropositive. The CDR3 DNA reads TGCGCCAGCAGCCAAGATTTTAAGGGGGGGCTATACGAGCAGTACTTC. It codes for CASSQDFKGGLYEQYF.